The next 24 T cell receptor beta chains were all read from a single sample in a study of shared clonotypes between healthy human individuals. TCRdb's table, derived via immunoSEQ multiplex PCR, lists solely in-frame clones and lacks some. The table records about 1,800,000 clones, roughly 94% of them present only once. CD45RO-negative, CCR7-positively selected cells formed the naive CD8 fraction, excluding terminally differentiated effector memory CD45RA+ cells. Sample: naive CD8+ T cells sorted from blood. The source is a man aged 18 to 29 in good health.

The chain uses TRBV7-2 and TRBJ2-1; perhaps D is TRBD1 or TRBD2 (5 bases each). V was cut by 4 bases and J by 8 bases, with 9 bases left in between. The germline V gene has CDR1 SGHTA and CDR2 FQGNSA. The length of the CDR3 is 12 residues. CDR3 loop: CASSSQGHEQFF. In nucleotides, the CDR3 is TGTGCCAGCAGCTCCCAGGGACATGAGCAGTTCTTC.

The chain links TRBV27 to TRBJ2-7; 7 nucleotides agree with TRBD1. Trimming cost V 6 bases and J 1 base; bases outside gene matches: 6. This CDR3 is 14 amino acids long. Germline V gene lookup returns CDR1 MNHEY and CDR2 SMNVEV (reference sequence). Here the CDR3 reads CASSHRGPSYEQYF. The CDR3 region has the DNA TGTGCCAGCAGCCACAGGGGACCTTCCTACGAGCAGTACTTC.

Remarks on this clone: Distinct nucleotide sequences in the sample also encode this CDR3. The rearrangement links TRBV19 to TRBJ2-7; D gene ambiguous. Germline-derived CDR1 and CDR2 are LNHDA and SQIVND (reference sequence). Trimming shortened V by 1 base and J by 2 bases, and 6 bases separated the two germline ends. The CDR3 extends over 13 amino acids. CDR3 loop: CASSIVLAYEQYF. The CDR3 DNA is TGTGCCAGTAGTATAGTGTTGGCCTACGAGCAGTACTTC.

J is TRBJ2-1 and V is TRBV7-9; D not certain. The V gene lost 5 bases and the J gene lost 4 bases, with 12 bases spanning the gap. The CDR3 consists of 14 residues. Germline loops: CDR1 SEHNR, CDR2 FQNEAQ (reference sequence). The CDR3 region has the DNA TGTGCCAGCAGCCCCCCCGCTGTTTACAATGAGCAGTTCTTC. Protein: CASSPPAVYNEQFF.

The V and J genes are TRBV7-9 and TRBJ2-3; TRBD2 agrees at 7 bases. The V gene's germline CDR1 is SEHNR and CDR2 FQNEAQ (reference sequence). Trimming cost V 5 bases and J 6 bases; bases outside gene matches: 14. The CDR3 covers 16 residues. CDR3 DNA sequence: TGTGCCAGCAGCGCCGGGACTAACTACTTAGGGGATACGCAGTATTTT. Protein sequence: CASSAGTNYLGDTQYF.

The rearrangement uses TRBV7-9 and TRBJ1-2, with no clear D. The germline V and J ends were trimmed by 4 bases and 3 bases, with 6 bases remaining between them. Germline V lookup: CDR1 SEHNR, CDR2 FQNEAQ (reference sequence). There are 12 residues in the CDR3. The CDR3, as DNA: TGTGCCAGCAGCTCGATGGACTATGGCTACACCTTC. Protein sequence: CASSSMDYGYTF. The full variable domain, with the rest looked up from reference TRBV7-9 and TRBJ1-2, is DTGVSQNPRHKITKRGQNVTFRCDPISEHNRLYWYRQTLGQGPEFLTYFQNEAQLEKSRLLSDRFSAERPKGSFSTLEIQRTEQGDSAMYLCASSSMDYGYTFGSGTRLTVV.

This clone was counted a single time. Additional DNA sequences in this sample encode the identical CDR3. This rearrangement joins TRBV4-1 to TRBJ2-7; TRBD1 aligns across 7 bases. From germline, CDR1 is MGHRA and CDR2 YSYEKL. This CDR3 is 15 amino acids long. Trimming took 1 base from V and 2 from J; bases not matched to a gene: 5. In nucleotides, the CDR3 is TGCGCCAGCAGCCAAGTCTCGACAGGGACCTACGAGCAGTACTTC. It codes for CASSQVSTGTYEQYF.

The V and J genes are TRBV7-6 and TRBJ2-5; TRBD2 aligns across 14 bases. Germline CDR1 is SGHVS and CDR2 is FNYEAQ. V lost 1 base and J lost 4; bases outside the gene matches: 2. The CDR3 has 16 residues. CDR3 residues: CASSLGLAGGRETQYF. CDR3 DNA sequence: TGTGCCAGCAGCTTAGGACTAGCGGGGGGGCGAGAGACCCAGTACTTC. The variable domain in full, completed from reference TRBV7-6 and TRBJ2-5, reads GAGVSQSPRYKVTKRGQDVALRCDPISGHVSLYWYRQALGQGPEFLTYFNYEAQQDKSGLPNDRFSAERPEGSISTLTIQRTEQRDSAMYRCASSLGLAGGRETQYFGPGTRLLVL.

The rearrangement joins TRBV14 to TRBJ2-7, with a possible D match to TRBD1 (5 bases). Germline loops: CDR1 SGHDN, CDR2 FVKESK. The CDR3 has 12 residues. The V gene lost 4 bases and the J gene lost 4 bases, with 8 bases spanning the gap. The DNA of the CDR3 is TGTGCCAGCAGCCCTACAGGATACGAGCAGTACTTC. As protein: CASSPTGYEQYF. The entire variable domain, with the rest obtained from reference TRBV14 and TRBJ2-7, is as follows: EAGVTQFPSHSVIEKGQTVTLRCDPISGHDNLYWYRRVMGKEIKFLLHFVKESKQDESGMPNNRFLAERTGGTYSTLKVQPAELEDSGVYFCASSPTGYEQYFGPGTRLTVT.

This clone came up once. The V call is TRBV5-5, the J call TRBJ1-2; 7 bases map to TRBD1. CDR1 and CDR2 (germline): SGHKS, YYEKEE (reference sequence). The CDR3 runs to 14 residues. The V and J ends lost 0 bases and 7 bases, in that order; junction bases with no gene match: 6. CDR3 loop: CASSLGIGGGGYTF. DNA for the CDR3: TGTGCCAGCAGCTTGGGAATAGGGGGCGGTGGCTACACCTTC.

The table lists this clone with a few counts. The V gene is TRBV11-2, the J gene TRBJ1-6; D remains unclear. This CDR3 has 15 residues. Between the trimmed V and J ends, which lost 1 base and 8 bases, there was a span of 12 bases. The V gene's germline CDR1 is SGHAT and CDR2 FQNNGV. The CDR3 region is CASSLARAGYSPLHF. CDR3 coding DNA: TGTGCCAGCAGCTTAGCTCGTGCAGGTTATTCACCCCTCCACTTT.

This chain links TRBV5-8 with TRBJ2-7; the match to TRBD2 covers 14 bases. Germline CDR1 SGHTS, CDR2 YDEGEE. The CDR3 has 14 residues. J lost 12 bases, V lost 1 base, and 6 bases had no gene match. The CDR3 DNA reads as TGTGCCAGCAGCTTGTCAGGACTAGCGGGAGGTCCGTACTTC. Protein sequence: CASSLSGLAGGPYF.

A note on this clone: This same CDR3 is encoded by further DNA sequences in the sample. The chain combines TRBV5-6 with TRBJ2-7; possible D gene TRBD2, 5 bases. CDR3 size: 12 residues. The germline V and J ends were trimmed by 4 bases and 5 bases, with 10 bases remaining between them. Germline-derived CDR1 and CDR2 are SGHDT and YYEEEE. The CDR3: CASSPTGNEQYF. The CDR3 DNA reads as TGTGCCAGCAGCCCCACCGGGAACGAGCAGTACTTC.

As regards this clone: The identical CDR3 is also encoded by other nucleotide sequences in the sample. The chain couples TRBV11-2 to TRBJ1-5, with D possibly TRBD1 on 5 matching bases. The germline gives CDR1 SGHAT, CDR2 FQNNGV. The CDR3 is 13 residues long. The V end lost 1 base, the J end lost 4 bases, and 5 bases lay between the germline ends. This chain's CDR3 is CASSLGTNQPQHF. DNA for the CDR3: TGTGCCAGCAGCTTAGGGACAAATCAGCCCCAGCATTTT.

CDR3 protein: CASSYSDRSYEQYF. The CDR3 DNA reads TGTGCCAGCAGTTACTCTGACAGAAGCTACGAGCAGTACTTC. The chain links TRBV6-5 to TRBJ2-7; a weak D match, TRBD1 (5 bases). From germline, CDR1 is MNHEY and CDR2 SVGAGI. The CDR3 extends over 14 amino acids. Trimming stripped 0 bases from V and 3 bases from J, with 9 bases between.

This sequence joins TRBV10-1 and TRBJ1-2; 8 bases line up with TRBD1. The V gene's germline CDR1 is WNHNN and CDR2 SYGVQD (reference sequence). The ends lost 4 bases at V and 2 bases at J; junction bases unmatched: 3. CDR3 size: 14 residues. The CDR3 protein is CASSGTGSNYGYTF. As DNA, the CDR3 is TGCGCCAGCAGTGGGACAGGGTCCAACTATGGCTACACCTTC.

A single count supports this clone. The gene calls are TRBV13 and TRBJ2-1, with TRBD2 as a possible D gene (5 bases). Trimming took 5 bases from V and 0 from J, leaving 20 bases between them. This CDR3 has 18 amino acids. The germline gives CDR1 PRHDT, CDR2 FYEKMQ (reference sequence). DNA for the CDR3: TGTGCCAGCAGCCGCGAGGAGCGGTCCTCAAGCTCCTACAATGAGCAGTTCTTC. This encodes CASSREERSSSSYNEQFF.

V gene TRBV2 combines with J gene TRBJ2-5; no firm D call. The germline V and J ends were trimmed by 5 bases and 2 bases, with 18 bases remaining between them. This CDR3 comprises 16 residues. The germline V gene has CDR1 SNHLY and CDR2 FYNNEI. The DNA of the CDR3 is TGTGCCAGCAGTCCGCGGCCCCGTGTGGCACAAGAGACCCAGTACTTC. It translates to CASSPRPRVAQETQYF.

CDR3 in amino acids: CASSIIGIPYEQYF. CDR3 DNA sequence: TGTGCCAGTAGTATAATAGGGATCCCCTACGAGCAGTACTTC. The rearrangement links TRBV19 to TRBJ2-7; D not certain. Per the germline V gene, CDR1 is LNHDA and CDR2 is SQIVND (reference sequence). Trimming shortened V by 2 bases and J by 2 bases, and 10 bases separated the two germline ends. CDR3 length: 14 amino acids.

The V gene is TRBV11-2, the J gene TRBJ2-3; 10 bases map to TRBD2. The J segment lost 2 bases and the V segment lost 1 base, leaving 6 bases of the junction unmatched. The CDR3 runs to 17 residues. Germline V gene data show CDR1 as SGHAT and CDR2 as FQNNGV. In DNA form, the CDR3 reads TGTGCCAGCAGCTTAGTCCAGCGGGGGGGCCTCACAGATACGCAGTATTTT. It is translated as CASSLVQRGGLTDTQYF.

Only one count was recorded for this clone. This chain joins TRBV5-1 and TRBJ1-1, with a possible D match to TRBD1 (6 bases). V lost 0 bases and J lost 5, with 20 bases in between. There are 17 residues in the CDR3. From germline, CDR1 is SGHRS and CDR2 YFSETQ. The CDR3 loop reads CASSLAPGYRERTEAFF. The CDR3 DNA reads TGCGCCAGCAGCTTGGCCCCGGGGTACAGGGAGAGGACTGAAGCTTTCTTT. The full variable domain, rest sourced from reference TRBV5-1 and TRBJ1-1, is KAGVTQTPRYLIKTRGQQVTLSCSPISGHRSVSWYQQTPGQGLQFLFEYFSETQRNKGNFPGRFSGRQFSNSRSEMNVSTLELGDSALYLCASSLAPGYRERTEAFFGQGTRLTVV.

The chain combines TRBV2 with TRBJ1-4; 10 positions agree with TRBD1. Germline V lookup: CDR1 SNHLY, CDR2 FYNNEI. The CDR3 is 14 amino acids. V lost 6 bases, J lost 8 bases, and 6 bases stayed unmatched. CDR3: CASRVGTGVEKLFF. CDR3 DNA: TGTGCCAGCAGGGTAGGGACAGGGGTGGAAAAACTGTTTTTT.

J is TRBJ2-1 and V is TRBV15, with a possible D match to TRBD2 (7 bases). The CDR3 totals 15 residues. V was pared by 0 bases and J by 6 bases, with 12 bases between. Germline V gives CDR1 LNHNV, CDR2 YYDKDF (reference sequence). The CDR3 DNA reads TGTGCCACCAGCAGAGATAGGGAGGGGGTCAATGAGCAGTTCTTC. Protein sequence: CATSRDREGVNEQFF.

V and J are TRBV6-1 and TRBJ2-5, with 7 bases matching TRBD1. CDR1 is MNHNS and CDR2 is SASEGT in the germline V gene. Trimming removed 1 base from V and 0 bases from J; junction bases left unmatched: 5. The CDR3 runs 16 residues. The CDR3 here is CASSEVQGMYQETQYF. CDR3 nucleotides: TGTGCCAGCAGTGAAGTACAGGGGATGTACCAAGAGACCCAGTACTTC.